This TCR beta chain was retrieved from a study of brain T cells in children with intractable seizures. Germline V gives CDR1 MNHNS, CDR2 SASEGT. Between the trimmed V and J ends, which lost 3 bases and 3 bases, there was a span of 15 bases. The CDR3 totals 15 residues. Sequencing was performed with immunoSEQ multiplex PCR; in TCRdb, only in-frame clones are kept and a portion is missing. The sample consists of about 340,000 clones, 85% to 95% of them appearing once. Time point noted: blood from clinic visit 5 months post-surgery; TSC patient then seizure free. At least one anti-epileptic drug was given before surgery.

The TCR originated in a boy younger than two with tuberous sclerosis and intractable seizures. This sequence joins TRBV6-1 and TRBJ2-7, with D perhaps TRBD1 (6 bases). Sequencing used peripheral blood, obtained roughly 5 months after surgery. Here the CDR3 reads CASSETRGPLYEQYF. CDR3 sequence (DNA): TGTGCCAGCAGTGAGACCAGGGGACCCCTCTACGAGCAGTACTTC.